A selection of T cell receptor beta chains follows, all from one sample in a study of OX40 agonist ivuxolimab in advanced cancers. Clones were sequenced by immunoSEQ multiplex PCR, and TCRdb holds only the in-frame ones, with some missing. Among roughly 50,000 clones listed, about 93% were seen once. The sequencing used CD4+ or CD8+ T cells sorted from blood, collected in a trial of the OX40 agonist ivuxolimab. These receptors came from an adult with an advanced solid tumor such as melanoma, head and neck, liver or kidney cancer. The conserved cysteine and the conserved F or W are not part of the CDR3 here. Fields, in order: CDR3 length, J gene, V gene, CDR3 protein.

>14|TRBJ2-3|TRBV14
ASSLEGWGIADTQY
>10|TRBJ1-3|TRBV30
AGGESGNTIY
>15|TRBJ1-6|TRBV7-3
ASSQALRAGQNSPLH
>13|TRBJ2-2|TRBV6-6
ASIGLAGATGELF
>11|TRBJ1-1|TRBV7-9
ASSSDRNTEAF
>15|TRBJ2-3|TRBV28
ASSSPPAGGVTDTQY
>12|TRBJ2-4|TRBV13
ASSPEGAKNIQY
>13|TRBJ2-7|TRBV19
ARVRRVNLNYEQY
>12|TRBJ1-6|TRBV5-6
ASSRGGYNSPLH
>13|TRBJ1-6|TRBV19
ASREKGPWGSPLH
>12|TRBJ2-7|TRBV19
ASSMGRGAYEQY
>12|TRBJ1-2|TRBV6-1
ASSEFRINYGYT
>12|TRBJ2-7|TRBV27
ASSFKSSSYEQY
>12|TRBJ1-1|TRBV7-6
ASSYGTTNTEAF
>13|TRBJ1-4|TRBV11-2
ASSLAARENEKLF
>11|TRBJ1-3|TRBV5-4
ASSAPPQSTIY
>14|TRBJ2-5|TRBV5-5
ASSSRDRGSQETQY
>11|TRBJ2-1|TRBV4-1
ASSRNSGSEQF
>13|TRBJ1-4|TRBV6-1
ASSETGRTNEKLF
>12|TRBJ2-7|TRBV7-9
ASSLGQGEAQQY
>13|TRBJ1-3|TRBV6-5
ASRLYSAPGNTIY
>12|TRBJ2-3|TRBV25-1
ASSEYVGTDTQY
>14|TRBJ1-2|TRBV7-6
ASSLDEGQAIYGYT
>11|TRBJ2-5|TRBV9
ASSEAGGLPQY
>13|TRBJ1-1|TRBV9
ASSVDGRVNTEAF
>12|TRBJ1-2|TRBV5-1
ASSTPRGSEGYT
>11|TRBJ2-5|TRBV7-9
ASSQPAQETQY
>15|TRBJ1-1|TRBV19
ASSTREGVGIGTEAF
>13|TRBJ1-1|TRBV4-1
ASSRNRDLNTEAF
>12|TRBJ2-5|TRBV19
ASSSRSAGETQY
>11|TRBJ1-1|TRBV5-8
ASSLWGRVEAF
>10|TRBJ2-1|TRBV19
ASSTQGDEQF
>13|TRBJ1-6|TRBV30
AWSGVQMNNSPLH
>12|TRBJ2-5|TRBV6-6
ASSPSGGQETQY
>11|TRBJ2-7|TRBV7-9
ASSSWDIYEQY
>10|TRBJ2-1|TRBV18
ASSPPGAEQF
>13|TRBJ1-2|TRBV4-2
ASSQDLSGGYGYT
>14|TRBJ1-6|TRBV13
ASSSKGGTYNSPLH
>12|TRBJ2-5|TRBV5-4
ASSLEGFEETQY
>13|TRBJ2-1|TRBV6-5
ASSYGQGDYNEQF
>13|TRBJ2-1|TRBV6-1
ASSENGGAYNEQF
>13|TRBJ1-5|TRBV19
ASSIQPGQTQPQH
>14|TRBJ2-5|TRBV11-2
ASSLNERGGQETQY
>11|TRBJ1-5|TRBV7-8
ASSPGRGQPQH
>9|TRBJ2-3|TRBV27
ASSVGDTQY
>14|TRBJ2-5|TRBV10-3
AISGGTSGAQETQY